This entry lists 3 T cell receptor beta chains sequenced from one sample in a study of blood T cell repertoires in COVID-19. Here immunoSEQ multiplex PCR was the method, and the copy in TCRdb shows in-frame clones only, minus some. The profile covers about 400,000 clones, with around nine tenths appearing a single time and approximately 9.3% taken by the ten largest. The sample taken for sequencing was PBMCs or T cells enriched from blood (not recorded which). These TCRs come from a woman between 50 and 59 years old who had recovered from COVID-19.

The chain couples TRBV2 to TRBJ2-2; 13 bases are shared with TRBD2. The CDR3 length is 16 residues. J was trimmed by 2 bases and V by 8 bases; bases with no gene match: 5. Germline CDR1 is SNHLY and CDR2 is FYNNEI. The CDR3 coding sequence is TGTGCCAGCGGAACTAGCGGGGGGGCCAACACCGGGGAGCTGTTTTTT. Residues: CASGTSGGANTGELFF.

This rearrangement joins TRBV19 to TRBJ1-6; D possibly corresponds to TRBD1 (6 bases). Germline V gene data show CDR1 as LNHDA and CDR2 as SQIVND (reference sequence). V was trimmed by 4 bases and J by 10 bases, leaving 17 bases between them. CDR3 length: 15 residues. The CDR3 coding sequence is TGTGCCAGTAGTACCCGGACAGTAACGGGGTCACCCCTCCACTTT. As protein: CASSTRTVTGSPLHF.

The CDR3 sequence is CASSPLRDRGVEQYF. CDR3 bases: TGTGCCAGCAGCCCCCTCCGGGACAGGGGCGTCGAGCAGTACTTC. The chain employs TRBV3-1 (or the pseudogene TRBV3-2) and TRBJ2-7; 10 bases fit TRBD1. CDR1 LGHDT and CDR2 YNNKEL come from the germline V gene (reference sequence). The ends lost 4 bases at V and 6 bases at J; junction bases unmatched: 9. This CDR3 spans 15 amino acids.